A single sample gave rise to the 7 T cell receptor beta chains below, sequenced in a study of shared clonotypes between healthy human individuals. TCRdb keeps only in-frame clones here, not all; method: immunoSEQ multiplex PCR. Of 640,000 or so clones in the sample, 72% are singletons; the top ten hold about 1.7%. The sequenced material came from memory CD4+ T cells sorted from blood. Subset denoted: CD45RA-negative fraction. The receptors were gathered from a woman aged 30 to 39 in good health.

This clone was seen many times. The chain carries TRBV25-1 and TRBJ2-2, with D possibly TRBD2 on 6 matching bases. V shed 5 bases and J shed 5 bases, with 15 bases lying between them. Germline V gene sequence: CDR1 MGHDK, CDR2 SYGVNS. This CDR3 has 15 amino acids. CDR3 DNA sequence: TGTGCCAGCAGTAATCAGGGTGGGGGGACCGGGGAGCTGTTTTTT. Residues: CASSNQGGGTGELFF.

The V and J genes are TRBV5-6 and TRBJ1-1; TRBD1 matches at 7 bases. CDR1 is SGHDT and CDR2 is YYEEEE in the germline V gene. This CDR3 region has 17 residues. Losses at the gene ends were 0 bases for V and 2 bases for J; bases not matched to a gene: 10. CDR3 in amino acids: CASSLGGQVGGNTEAFF. CDR3 nucleotides: TGTGCCAGCAGCTTGGGAGGACAGGTCGGGGGAAACACTGAAGCTTTCTTT.

The chain is built from TRBV2 and TRBJ2-5; D is unresolved. The J call may be incorrect, as the DNA end agrees better with TRBJ2-7. Germline V gene lookup returns CDR1 SNHLY and CDR2 FYNNEI. The CDR3 totals 12 residues. The CDR3 region is CASSVRIYEQYF. CDR3 DNA sequence: TGTGCCAGCAGTGTGCGGATCTACGAGCAGTACTTC.

The chain uses TRBV2 and TRBJ2-7; TRBD2 matches at 11 bases. Losses at the gene ends were 5 bases for V and 6 bases for J; bases not matched to a gene: 9. Germline V lookup: CDR1 SNHLY, CDR2 FYNNEI. The CDR3 has 15 amino acids. The CDR3 spells CASSNQLAGVGEQYF. The DNA of the CDR3 is TGTGCCAGCAGTAACCAACTAGCGGGAGTTGGCGAGCAGTACTTC.

As for this clone: Within the sample, other DNA sequences also encode this same CDR3. The chain combines TRBV15 with TRBJ2-3; no clear D gene. V was pared by 0 bases and J by 3 bases, with 10 bases between. The CDR3 length is 15 residues. Germline values: CDR1 LNHNV, CDR2 YYDKDF (reference sequence). This CDR3 reads CATSREKQNTDTQYF. As DNA, the CDR3 is TGTGCCACCAGCAGAGAAAAGCAGAATACAGATACGCAGTATTTT.

In its sample, this clone was seen a few times. This chain connects TRBV6-1 to TRBJ1-5, with a weak D call TRBD1 (5 bases). Germline values: CDR1 MNHNS, CDR2 SASEGT. The CDR3 totals 16 residues. V lost 3 bases, J lost 0 bases, and 12 bases lay in between. The DNA for the CDR3 is TGTGCCAGCAGTGAGTGGGGGATACATAGCAATCAGCCCCAGCATTTT. It specifies CASSEWGIHSNQPQHF.

The rearrangement links TRBV7-2 to TRBJ1-4; D not resolved. The CDR3 sequence is 15 residues long. Germline-derived CDR1 and CDR2 are SGHTA and FQGNSA. V lost 1 base, J lost 6 bases, and 12 bases lay in between. The CDR3 protein is CASSLEGGLDEKLFF. The CDR3 region has the DNA TGTGCCAGCAGCTTAGAGGGAGGGCTAGATGAAAAACTGTTTTTT.